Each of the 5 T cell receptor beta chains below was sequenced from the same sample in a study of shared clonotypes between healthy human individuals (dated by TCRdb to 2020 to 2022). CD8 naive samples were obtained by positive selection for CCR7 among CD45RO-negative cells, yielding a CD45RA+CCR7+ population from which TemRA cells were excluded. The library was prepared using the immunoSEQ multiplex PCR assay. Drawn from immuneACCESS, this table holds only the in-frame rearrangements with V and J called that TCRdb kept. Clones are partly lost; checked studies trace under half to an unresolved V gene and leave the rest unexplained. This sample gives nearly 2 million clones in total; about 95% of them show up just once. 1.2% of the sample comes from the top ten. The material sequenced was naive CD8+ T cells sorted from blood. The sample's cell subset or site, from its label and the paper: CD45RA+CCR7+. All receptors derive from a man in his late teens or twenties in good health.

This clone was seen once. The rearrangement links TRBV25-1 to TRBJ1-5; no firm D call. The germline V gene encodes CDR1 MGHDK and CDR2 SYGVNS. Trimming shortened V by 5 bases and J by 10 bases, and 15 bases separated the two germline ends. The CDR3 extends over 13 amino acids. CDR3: CASSQRAASPQHF. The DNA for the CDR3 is TGTGCCAGCAGTCAACGGGCCGCCAGCCCCCAGCATTTT.

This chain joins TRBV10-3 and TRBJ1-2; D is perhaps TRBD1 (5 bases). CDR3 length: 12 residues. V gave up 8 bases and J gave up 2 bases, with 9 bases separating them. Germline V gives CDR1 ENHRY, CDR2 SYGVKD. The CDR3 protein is CAIRGSNYGYTF. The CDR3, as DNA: TGTGCCATCCGGGGGAGCAACTATGGCTACACCTTC.

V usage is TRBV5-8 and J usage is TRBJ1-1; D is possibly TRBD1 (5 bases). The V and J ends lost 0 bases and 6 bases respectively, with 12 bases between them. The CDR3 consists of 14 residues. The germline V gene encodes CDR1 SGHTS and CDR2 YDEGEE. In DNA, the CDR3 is TGTGCCAGCAGCTTGGCAGGGAGGGTACCTGAAGCTTTCTTT. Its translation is CASSLAGRVPEAFF.

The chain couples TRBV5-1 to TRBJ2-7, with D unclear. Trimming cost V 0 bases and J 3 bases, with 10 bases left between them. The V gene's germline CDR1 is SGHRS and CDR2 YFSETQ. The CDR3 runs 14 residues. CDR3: CASSLAIPLYEQYF. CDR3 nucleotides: TGCGCCAGCAGCTTGGCCATTCCGCTCTACGAGCAGTACTTC.

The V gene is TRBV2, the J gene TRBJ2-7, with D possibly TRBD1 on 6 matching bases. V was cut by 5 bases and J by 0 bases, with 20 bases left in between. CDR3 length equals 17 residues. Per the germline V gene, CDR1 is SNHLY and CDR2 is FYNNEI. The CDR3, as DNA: TGTGCCAGCAGTCACCTCATTGCGGACAGTAGCTCCTACGAGCAGTACTTC. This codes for CASSHLIADSSSYEQYF. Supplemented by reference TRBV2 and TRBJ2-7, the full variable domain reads EPEVTQTPSHQVTQMGQEVILRCVPISNHLYFYWYRQILGQKVEFLVSFYNNEISEKSEIFDDQFSVERPDGSNFTLKIRSTKLEDSAMYFCASSHLIADSSSYEQYFGPGTRLTVT.